Detailed here is one T cell receptor beta chain. Its antigen is undetermined. Patients with autoimmune history or systemic immunosuppression were excluded. The data were obtained in a study of OX40 agonist ivuxolimab in advanced cancers. Study-wide background: In three patients, partial responses were observed, one with hepatocellular carcinoma and two with cutaneous melanoma. Study results and limitations: Clonal expansion from baseline to week 6 occurred in both CD4+ and CD8+ T cells.

This CDR3 is built from 14 residues. Germline assignment: CDR1 SGHTA and CDR2 FQGNSA. The V gene lost 2 bases and the J gene lost 1 base, with 8 bases spanning the gap. Assay used: immunoSEQ multiplex PCR; TCRdb lists only in-frame clones, some missing. Of about 61,000 clones in the sample, roughly 85% were seen once. This receptor was taken from an adult with an advanced solid tumor such as melanoma, head and neck, liver or kidney cancer. The chain recombines TRBV7-2 with TRBJ1-2; D not resolved. The source material was CD4+ or CD8+ T cells sorted from blood, sampled in a trial of the OX40 agonist ivuxolimab. CDR3 in amino acids: CASSLSSHNYGYTF. The DNA for the CDR3 is TGTGCCAGCAGCTTATCATCACATAACTATGGCTACACCTTC.